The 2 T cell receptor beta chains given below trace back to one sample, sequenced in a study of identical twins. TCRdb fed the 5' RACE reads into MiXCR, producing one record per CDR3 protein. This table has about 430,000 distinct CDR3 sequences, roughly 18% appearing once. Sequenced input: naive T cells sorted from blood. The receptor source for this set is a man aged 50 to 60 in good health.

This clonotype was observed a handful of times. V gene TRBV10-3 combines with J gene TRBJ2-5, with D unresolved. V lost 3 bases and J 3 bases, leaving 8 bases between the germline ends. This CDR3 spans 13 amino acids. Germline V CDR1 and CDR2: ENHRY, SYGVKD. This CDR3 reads CAISERVEETQYF. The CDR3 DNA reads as TGTGCCATCAGTGAAAGGGTAGAAGAGACCCAGTACTTC.

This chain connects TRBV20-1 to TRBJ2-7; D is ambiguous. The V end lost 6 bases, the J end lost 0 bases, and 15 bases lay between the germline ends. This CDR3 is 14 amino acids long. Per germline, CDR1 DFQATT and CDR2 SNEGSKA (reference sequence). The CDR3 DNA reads TGCAGTGCCGTCAGACGGCTCTTCTCCTACGAGCAGTACTTC. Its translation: CSAVRRLFSYEQYF.